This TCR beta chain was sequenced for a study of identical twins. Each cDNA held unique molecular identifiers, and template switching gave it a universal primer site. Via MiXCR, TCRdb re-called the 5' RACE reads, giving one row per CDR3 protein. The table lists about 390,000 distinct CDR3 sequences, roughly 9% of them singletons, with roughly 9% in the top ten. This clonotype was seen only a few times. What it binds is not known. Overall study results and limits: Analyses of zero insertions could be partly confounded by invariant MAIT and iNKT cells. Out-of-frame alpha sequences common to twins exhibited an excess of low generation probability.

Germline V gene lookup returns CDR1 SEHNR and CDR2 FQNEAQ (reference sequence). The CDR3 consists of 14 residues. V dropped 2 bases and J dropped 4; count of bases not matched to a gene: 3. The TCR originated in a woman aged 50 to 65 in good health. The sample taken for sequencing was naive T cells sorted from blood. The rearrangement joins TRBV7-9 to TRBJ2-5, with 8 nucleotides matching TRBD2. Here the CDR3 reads CASSLTSGPETQYF. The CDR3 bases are TGTGCCAGCAGCTTAACTAGCGGCCCAGAGACCCAGTACTTC.